The 30 T cell receptor beta chains in this list originate from one sample, sequenced in a study of early T cells in non-severe SARS-CoV-2 infection. TCRdb itself ran the 5' RACE reads through MiXCR, one entry per CDR3 protein. The table has tens of thousands of distinct CDR3 sequences, about 8.2% seen once. Sequencing was performed on whole blood. These receptors all stem from an adult who was a healthcare worker with PCR-confirmed SARS-CoV-2 infection or an uninfected control (not recorded which).

The chain combines TRBV14 with TRBJ2-7; 12 bases are a match to TRBD1. This CDR3 spans 16 amino acids. Germline lookup yields CDR1 SGHDN and CDR2 FVKESK. J lost 7 bases, V lost 1 base, and 8 bases had no gene match. CDR3 sequence: CASSQAGTGGSGEQYF. CDR3 coding DNA: TGTGCCAGCAGCCAAGCCGGGACAGGGGGCTCGGGGGAGCAGTACTTC. Full variable domain (remainder filled in from reference TRBV14 and TRBJ2-7): EAGVTQFPSHSVIEKGQTVTLRCDPISGHDNLYWYRRVMGKEIKFLLHFVKESKQDESGMPNNRFLAERTGGTYSTLKVQPAELEDSGVYFCASSQAGTGGSGEQYFGPGTRLTVT.

In its sample, this clonotype was seen many times. J is TRBJ1-1 and V is TRBV27; TRBD1 matches 7 bases. This CDR3 comprises 15 residues. Germline V CDR1 and CDR2: MNHEY, SMNVEV (reference sequence). Unmatched junction bases numbered 6, after V lost 5 bases and J lost 0 bases. The CDR3 DNA is TGTGCCAGCAGTCTACAACAGGGGCTGAACACTGAAGCTTTCTTT. Translating gives CASSLQQGLNTEAFF.

This clonotype occurred a few times. This chain uses TRBV6-1 with TRBJ2-5; D not certain. The germline CDR1 and CDR2 sequences are MNHNS and SASEGT. V lost 6 bases to trimming and J lost 5 bases, with 16 bases between them. The CDR3 loop spans 14 amino acids. The CDR3 DNA is TGTGCCAGCAGCCCAAACGGGCTGGGGGAGACCCAGTACTTC. It encodes CASSPNGLGETQYF.

CDR3 region: CASSYSPGTGTGELFF. DNA of the CDR3: TGTGCCAGCAGTTACTCTCCGGGTACAGGAACCGGGGAGCTGTTTTTT. The chain links TRBV6-2 or TRBV6-3 to TRBJ2-2; D may be TRBD1 (5 bases). Germline CDR1 reads MNHEY; CDR2 reads SVGEGT. The CDR3 has 16 amino acids. Trimming removed 0 bases at V and 5 bases at J, with 13 bases between.

The chain is built from TRBV29-1 and TRBJ2-4, with D tentatively TRBD2 (5 bases). Between the trimmed V and J ends, which lost 4 bases and 8 bases, there was a span of 12 bases. This CDR3 is built from 12 residues. The germline V gene encodes CDR1 SQVTM and CDR2 ANQGSEA. CDR3 residues: CSVVALEDIQYF. The CDR3 DNA reads as TGCAGCGTTGTCGCCCTGGAGGACATTCAGTACTTC.

This clonotype came up a few times. J is TRBJ1-1 and V is TRBV7-9; 9 nucleotides align to TRBD1. V lost 3 bases, J lost 7 bases, and 3 bases stayed unmatched. Germline loops: CDR1 SEHNR, CDR2 FQNEAQ (reference sequence). There are 13 residues in the CDR3. The CDR3 region has the DNA TGTGCCAGCAGCTTGGACAGGGGTATTGAAGCTTTCTTT. Translating it yields CASSLDRGIEAFF.

This clonotype was seen repeatedly, ten times or more. The chain links TRBV19 to TRBJ1-1; D call uncertain. Germline V lookup: CDR1 LNHDA, CDR2 SQIVND (reference sequence). The V end was cut by 7 bases, the J end by 0 bases, with 6 bases between. This CDR3 has 12 amino acids. The CDR3 loop is CASTNMNTEAFF. CDR3 nucleotide sequence: TGTGCCAGTACCAACATGAACACTGAAGCTTTCTTT.

The chain joins TRBV24-1 to TRBJ2-2; D tentatively reads TRBD1 or TRBD2 (5 bases each). The germline V and J ends were trimmed by 4 bases and 2 bases, with 16 bases remaining between them. CDR1 is KGHDR and CDR2 is SFDVKD in the germline V gene. The CDR3 contains 17 residues. CDR3 coding DNA: TGTGCCACCAGTGAGAGTTTTGGGGGACCAAACACCGGGGAGCTGTTTTTT. Translating it yields CATSESFGGPNTGELFF.

This clonotype was observed a handful of times. The chain recombines TRBV15 with TRBJ2-1, with 9 bases fitting TRBD1. This CDR3 has 15 amino acids. CDR1 and CDR2 from the germline V gene are LNHNV and YYDKDF (reference sequence). The V segment lost 2 bases and the J segment 4 bases; nucleotides outside the gene matches: 3. The CDR3 sequence is CATSRTGGGYNEQFF. The CDR3 DNA reads as TGTGCCACCAGCAGAACAGGGGGCGGATACAATGAGCAGTTCTTC.

V is TRBV6-1 and J is TRBJ2-5; D is unclear. There are 11 residues in the CDR3. V shed 2 bases and J shed 5 bases, with 3 bases lying between them. The V gene's germline CDR1 is MNHNS and CDR2 SASEGT. The CDR3: CASSEPETQYF. For the CDR3, the DNA is TGTGCCAGCAGTGAACCGGAGACCCAGTACTTC.

In its sample, this clonotype was seen many times. The chain uses TRBV29-1 and TRBJ2-3; perhaps D is TRBD1 or TRBD2 (5 bases each). The V gene's germline CDR1 is SQVTM and CDR2 ANQGSEA. V shed 2 bases and J shed 10 bases, with 16 bases lying between them. CDR3 length: 13 residues. The DNA of the CDR3 is TGCAGCGTTGAACCGGGACGGGCCAGTGCGCAGTATTTT. Translating gives CSVEPGRASAQYF.

This clonotype was counted at least ten times. This CDR3 reads CASSQGKVQGRLNTEAFF. CDR3 in DNA: TGTGCCAGCAGCCAAGGGAAAGTACAGGGCCGGCTAAACACTGAAGCTTTCTTT. The V and J genes are TRBV3-1 and TRBJ1-1; D possibly corresponds to TRBD1 (6 bases). Trimming took 1 base from V and 2 from J, leaving 20 bases between them. The CDR3 is 18 amino acids. Germline CDR1 is LGHDT and CDR2 is YNNKEL (reference sequence).

Here the CDR3 reads CASSQLRTQYF. In DNA form, the CDR3 reads TGTGCCAGCAGCCAACTGCGGACCCAGTACTTC. The chain combines TRBV14 with TRBJ2-5, with D unresolved. The CDR3 covers 11 residues. Germline lookup yields CDR1 SGHDN and CDR2 FVKESK. The V end was cut by 2 bases, the J end by 7 bases, with 5 bases between.

This clonotype was picked up a small number of times. The genes are TRBV29-1 and TRBJ1-1, with 8 bases aligning to TRBD1. Germline V CDR1 and CDR2: SQVTM, ANQGSEA. The CDR3 sequence is 14 residues long. The ends lost 6 bases at V and 5 bases at J; junction bases unmatched: 11. CDR3 in DNA: TGCAGCGTAGGCGGGACAGGTCAGAAGACTGAAGCTTTCTTT. It specifies CSVGGTGQKTEAFF. Variable domain in full (rest from reference TRBV29-1 and TRBJ1-1): SAVISQKPSRDICQRGTSLTIQCQVDSQVTMMFWYRQQPGQSLTLIATANQGSEATYESGFVIDKFPISRPNLTFSTLTVSNMSPEDSSIYLCSVGGTGQKTEAFFGQGTRLTVV.

CDR3 bases: TGTGCCAGCACCTCTTCTCGACAGCAAAACATTCAGTACTTC. Translation gives CASTSSRQQNIQYF. V is TRBV28 and J is TRBJ2-4; a possible D gene is TRBD1 (5 bases). The CDR3 is made up of 14 amino acids. V was shortened by 7 bases and J by 5 bases, with 15 bases between the two germline ends. Germline CDR1 MDHEN, CDR2 SYDVKM.

This clonotype showed up many times. This chain connects TRBV5-1 to TRBJ1-1; unclear D gene. CDR1 is SGHRS, CDR2 YFSETQ, per germline. The CDR3 is 13 residues long. The V gene lost 1 base and the J gene lost 4 bases, with 8 bases spanning the gap. The CDR3 reads CASSLSELTEAFF. The CDR3 DNA reads TGCGCCAGCAGCTTGTCGGAGCTCACTGAAGCTTTCTTT.

This clonotype was found many times. The chain uses TRBV7-9 and TRBJ2-2; D gene unclear. Germline V lookup: CDR1 SEHNR, CDR2 FQNEAQ (reference sequence). CDR3 size: 14 residues. Trimming cost V 5 bases and J 0 bases, with 7 bases left between them. CDR3 in amino acids: CASSPRTNTGELFF. The DNA of the CDR3 is TGTGCCAGCAGCCCAAGGACGAACACCGGGGAGCTGTTTTTT.

Worth noting for this clonotype: An end of the junction does not agree with germline; a read error may underlie this. This chain uses TRBV3-1 with TRBJ2-5; D is perhaps TRBD2 (5 bases). This CDR3 comprises 15 residues. The germline V gene has CDR1 LGHDT and CDR2 YNNKEL (reference sequence). The CDR3 loop is CASRQDEGAQETQYF. The CDR3 bases are TGTGCCAGCAGACAAGATGAGGGCGCCCAAGAGACCCAGTACTTC.

The CDR3 DNA is TGTGCCAGCAGCTTGGGGGGTCCGACTGAAGCTTTCTTT. Protein sequence: CASSLGGPTEAFF. J is TRBJ1-1 and V is TRBV7-2; D is perhaps TRBD1 (5 bases). The CDR3 runs 13 residues. Trimming stripped 3 bases from V and 5 bases from J, with 10 bases between. Germline CDR1 reads SGHTA; CDR2 reads FQGNSA.

This clonotype has a handful of counts. The chain couples TRBV29-1 to TRBJ2-2; 10 nucleotides agree with TRBD2. Trimming at V came to 1 base and at J to 6 bases, leaving 8 bases not matched to a gene. The CDR3 length is 16 residues. CDR1 SQVTM and CDR2 ANQGSEA come from the germline V gene. In DNA, the CDR3 is TGCAGCGTTGAAGTCTGGCTAGCGGGAGACGCCGGGGAGCTGTTTTTT. Amino acid sequence: CSVEVWLAGDAGELFF.

This clonotype has ten or more counts. The rearrangement uses TRBV27 and TRBJ1-1; D remains ambiguous. The V end was cut by 5 bases, the J end by 1 base, with 11 bases between. The CDR3 totals 14 residues. Germline assignment: CDR1 MNHEY and CDR2 SMNVEV (reference sequence). This CDR3 reads CASSTPLGNTEAFF. In DNA form, the CDR3 reads TGTGCCAGCAGTACCCCGTTAGGGAACACTGAAGCTTTCTTT.

Ten or more counts support this clonotype. The J gene is TRBJ2-2, the V gene TRBV12-3 or TRBV12-4; 12 nucleotides match TRBD2. Unmatched junction bases numbered 10, after V lost 8 bases and J lost 6 bases. This CDR3 is built from 16 residues. For the CDR3, the DNA is TGTGCCAGCCGACATGGACTAGCGGGGCGAGCCGGGGAGCTGTTTTTT. This encodes CASRHGLAGRAGELFF.

This clonotype has only a few counts. The CDR3 nucleotides are TGCAGTGCTAGCGACCGAGAGACCCAGTACTTC. It is translated as CSASDRETQYF. The chain links TRBV20-1 to TRBJ2-5; D ambiguous. The CDR3 covers 11 residues. V lost 3 bases to trimming and J lost 4 bases, with 6 bases between them. Germline assignment: CDR1 DFQATT and CDR2 SNEGSKA (reference sequence).

This clonotype was observed a handful of times. A junction boundary mismatches the germline segment, possibly from a read error. The chain employs TRBV7-2 and TRBJ2-1; TRBD1 matches 9 bases. The CDR3 has 14 residues. Germline V lookup: CDR1 SGHTA, CDR2 FQGNSA. The CDR3 is CASSPPGTGYEQLF. CDR3 in DNA: TGTGCCAGCAGCCCACCCGGGACAGGGTATGAGCAGCTCTTC.

This clonotype was found many times. V is TRBV15 and J is TRBJ2-4; no clear D gene. This CDR3 contains 13 residues. Trimming took off 1 base at V and 10 bases at J, with 11 bases between the two ends. Germline V CDR1 and CDR2: LNHNV, YYDKDF (reference sequence). In nucleotides, the CDR3 is TGTGCCACCAGCAGAGCAGTACAGTCTATTCAGTACTTC. It is translated as CATSRAVQSIQYF.

The chain recombines TRBV10-3 with TRBJ2-7, with D perhaps TRBD2 (5 bases). Germline V CDR1 and CDR2: ENHRY, SYGVKD. The CDR3 runs to 13 residues. V was shortened by 4 bases and J by 4 bases, with 11 bases between the two germline ends. For the CDR3, the DNA is TGTGCCATCAGTGTTACGGGGAATTACGAGCAGTACTTC. Translation gives CAISVTGNYEQYF.

Only a few counts were recorded for this clonotype. The J gene is TRBJ2-7, the V gene TRBV5-1; 12 bases line up with TRBD2. The CDR3 has 16 amino acids. J was trimmed by 2 bases and V by 4 bases; bases with no gene match: 7. CDR1 is SGHRS, CDR2 YFSETQ, per germline. CDR3 in DNA: TGCGCCAGCAGCCCCGGGACTAGCGGGTTTCCCTACGAGCAGTACTTC. The encoded protein is CASSPGTSGFPYEQYF. The complete variable domain, with remaining parts taken from reference TRBV5-1 and TRBJ2-7, reads KAGVTQTPRYLIKTRGQQVTLSCSPISGHRSVSWYQQTPGQGLQFLFEYFSETQRNKGNFPGRFSGRQFSNSRSEMNVSTLELGDSALYLCASSPGTSGFPYEQYFGPGTRLTVT.

This clonotype was observed a few times. The V gene is TRBV20-1, the J gene TRBJ1-1, with TRBD1 identical over 7 bases. Germline-derived CDR1 and CDR2 are DFQATT and SNEGSKA (reference sequence). This CDR3 spans 14 amino acids. V shed 0 bases, J shed 9 bases, and the junction held 10 bases outside the gene matches. The CDR3 DNA is TGCAGTGCTAGAGATCCGGCAACGGGACAGAAAGCTTTCTTT. It encodes CSARDPATGQKAFF.

This clonotype was found a few times. The chain carries TRBV15 and TRBJ2-3; D is undetermined. The CDR3 contains 13 residues. V lost 3 bases, J lost 4 bases, and 8 bases lay in between. Looked up from germline, CDR1 is LNHNV and CDR2 is YYDKDF (reference sequence). The CDR3 sequence is CATSSDLADTQYF. CDR3 coding DNA: TGTGCCACCAGCAGCGACTTAGCAGATACGCAGTATTTT. Combining the CDR3 with reference TRBV15 and TRBJ2-3 gives the whole variable domain DAMVIQNPRYQVTQFGKPVTLSCSQTLNHNVMYWYQQKSSQAPKLLFHYYDKDFNNEADTPDNFQSRRPNTSFCFLDIRSPGLGDTAMYLCATSSDLADTQYFGPGTRLTVL.

The chain has TRBV7-8 and TRBJ2-5; unclear D gene. V shed 6 bases and J shed 4 bases, with 9 bases lying between them. This CDR3 is built from 12 residues. The germline V gene has CDR1 SGHVS and CDR2 FQNEAQ. The CDR3 region has the DNA TGTGCCAGCAGGACTGTCGGAGAGACCCAGTACTTC. It specifies CASRTVGETQYF.